Sequencing of this T cell receptor (beta chain) was carried out in a study of T cell responses to AZD1222 COVID-19 vaccine. In the case of this clone: The antigen remains undetermined.

Measured with immunoSEQ multiplex PCR; TCRdb has only the in-frame clones, and not every one. The profile shows tens of thousands of clones, about nine tenths of them singletons. Germline V lookup: CDR1 SGHDT, CDR2 YYEEEE. V shed 2 bases and J shed 2 bases, with 14 bases lying between them. This CDR3 contains 15 residues. Findings and limits, study-wide: Increased Spike-specific TCR breadth and depth were observed after two AZD1222 doses.

Sequencing was performed on peripheral blood, taken on day 0 of AZD1222 vaccination. The chain has TRBV5-6 and TRBJ2-7; a possible D gene is TRBD2 (6 bases). The TCR originated in an adult in good health. The CDR3 spells CASSFYGGGTYEQYF. Written as DNA, the CDR3 is TGTGCCAGCAGCTTTTATGGCGGAGGGACCTACGAGCAGTACTTC.